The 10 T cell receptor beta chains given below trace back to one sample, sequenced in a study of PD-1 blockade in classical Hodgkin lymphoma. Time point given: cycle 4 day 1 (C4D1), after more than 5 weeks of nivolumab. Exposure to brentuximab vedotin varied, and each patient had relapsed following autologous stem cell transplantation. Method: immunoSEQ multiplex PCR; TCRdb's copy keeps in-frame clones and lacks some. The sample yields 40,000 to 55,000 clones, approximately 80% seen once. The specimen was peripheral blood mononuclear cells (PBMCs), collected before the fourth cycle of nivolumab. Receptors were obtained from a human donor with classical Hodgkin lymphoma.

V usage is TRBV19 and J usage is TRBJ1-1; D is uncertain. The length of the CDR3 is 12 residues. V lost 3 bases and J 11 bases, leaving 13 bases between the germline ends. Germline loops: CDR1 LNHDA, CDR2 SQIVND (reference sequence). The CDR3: CASSIVEAPAFF. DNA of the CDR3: TGTGCCAGTAGTATTGTAGAGGCCCCTGCTTTCTTT.

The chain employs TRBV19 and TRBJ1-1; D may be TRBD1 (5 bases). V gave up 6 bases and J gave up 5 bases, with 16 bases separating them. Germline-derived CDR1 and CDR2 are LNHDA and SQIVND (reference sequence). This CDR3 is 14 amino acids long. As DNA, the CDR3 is TGTGCCAGTAGACCCGGGACCCAGCGAACTGAAGCTTTCTTT. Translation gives CASRPGTQRTEAFF.

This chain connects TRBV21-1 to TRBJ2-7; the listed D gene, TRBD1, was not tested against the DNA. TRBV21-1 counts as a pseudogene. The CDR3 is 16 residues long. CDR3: CASSKWGQHPEPPRGF. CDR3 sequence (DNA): TGTGCCAGCAGCAAGTGGGGACAACACCCCGAGCCTCCTAGGGGCTTC.

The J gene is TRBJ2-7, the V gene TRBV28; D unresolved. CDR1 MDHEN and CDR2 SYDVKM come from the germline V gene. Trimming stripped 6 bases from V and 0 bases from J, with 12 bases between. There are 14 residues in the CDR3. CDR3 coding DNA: TGTGCCAGCAGCTCCCCGGGCGTCTCCTACGAGCAGTACTTC. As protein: CASSSPGVSYEQYF.

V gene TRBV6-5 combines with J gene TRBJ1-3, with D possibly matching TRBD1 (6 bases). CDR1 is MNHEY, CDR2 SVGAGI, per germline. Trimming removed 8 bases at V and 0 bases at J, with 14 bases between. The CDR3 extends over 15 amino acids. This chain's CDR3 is CASRPTGASGNTIYF. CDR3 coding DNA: TGTGCCAGCCGACCGACAGGAGCCTCTGGAAACACCATATATTTT.

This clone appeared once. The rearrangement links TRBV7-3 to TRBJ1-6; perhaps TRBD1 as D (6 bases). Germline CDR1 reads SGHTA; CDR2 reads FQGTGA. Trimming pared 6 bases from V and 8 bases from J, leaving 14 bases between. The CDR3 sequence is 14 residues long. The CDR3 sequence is CASSITGLDSPLHF. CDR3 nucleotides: TGTGCCAGCAGTATAACAGGGCTCGATTCACCCCTCCACTTT.

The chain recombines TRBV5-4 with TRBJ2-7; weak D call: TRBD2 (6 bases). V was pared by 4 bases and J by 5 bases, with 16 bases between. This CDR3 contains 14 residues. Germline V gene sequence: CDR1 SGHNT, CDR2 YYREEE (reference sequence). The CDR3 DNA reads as TGTGCCAGCAGCCCGCGGGGTAGCTGGGACGAGCAGTACTTC. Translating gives CASSPRGSWDEQYF.

The CDR3 region has the DNA TGTGCCAGCAGCTTAAATGTCCGGAGGACTGAAGCTTTCTTT. Protein product: CASSLNVRRTEAFF. V is TRBV7-2 and J is TRBJ1-1, with D hard to call. CDR1 is SGHTA, CDR2 FQGNSA, per germline. V was cut by 2 bases and J by 5 bases, with 12 bases left in between. This CDR3 region has 14 residues.

For the CDR3, the DNA is TGCGCCAGCAGCCAAGAACCGGGGATAAGCAATCAGCCCCAGCATTTT. Its protein is CASSQEPGISNQPQHF. The J gene is TRBJ1-5, the V gene TRBV4-1, with D hard to call. There are 16 residues in the CDR3. Trimming took 0 bases from V and 1 from J, leaving 10 bases between them. The germline V gene has CDR1 MGHRA and CDR2 YSYEKL.

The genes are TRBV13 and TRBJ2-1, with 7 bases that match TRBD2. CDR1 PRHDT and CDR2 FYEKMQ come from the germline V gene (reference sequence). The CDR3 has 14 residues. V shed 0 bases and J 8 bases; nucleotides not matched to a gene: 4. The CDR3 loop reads CASSLGRGRDEQFF. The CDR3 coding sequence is TGTGCCAGCAGCTTAGGACGGGGGAGGGATGAGCAGTTCTTC.